The 17 T cell receptor beta chains reported below all come from one sample, sequenced in a study. From the RT-PCR reads, TCRdb called clonotypes with MiXCR, one entry per CDR3 protein. The table includes about 680,000 distinct CDR3 sequences, more than 13% detected once. Sequenced material: memory CD4+ T cells from blood. These TCRs come from a female donor in good health, serving as a healthy control.

This clonotype was recorded a few times. This chain connects TRBV25-1 to TRBJ1-2; no firm D call. CDR1 is MGHDK and CDR2 is SYGVNS in the germline V gene. The CDR3 length is 15 residues. The V and J ends lost 3 bases and 7 bases respectively, with 18 bases between them. In DNA, the CDR3 is TGTGCCAGCAGTGACCAAGGCGGACGGTTCGGTGGCTACACCTTC. It yields the protein CASSDQGGRFGGYTF.

The rearrangement uses TRBV4-3 and TRBJ1-1; a possible D gene is TRBD1 (6 bases). V was pared by 4 bases and J by 2 bases, with 14 bases between. Germline CDR1 LGHNA, CDR2 YSLEER. CDR3 length equals 15 residues. In nucleotides, the CDR3 is TGCGCCAGCAGCCCCCGGGACAAAGACAACACTGAAGCTTTCTTT. Translating it yields CASSPRDKDNTEAFF.

The rearrangement links TRBV10-2 to TRBJ1-5; the D is unclear. The CDR3 contains 13 residues. V lost 0 bases and J lost 11, with 11 bases in between. CDR1 is WSHSY and CDR2 is SAAADI in the germline V gene. CDR3 sequence reads: CASSESGPRAQHF. In DNA form, the CDR3 reads TGCGCCAGCAGTGAGTCCGGACCGCGGGCCCAGCATTTT.

This clonotype was counted ten times or more. The V and J genes are TRBV12-3 or TRBV12-4 and TRBJ1-5; the match to TRBD1 covers 7 bases. This CDR3 has 15 residues. The ends lost 6 bases at V and 0 bases at J; junction bases unmatched: 5. The CDR3 protein is CASSRDSHSNQPQHF. DNA for the CDR3: TGTGCCAGCAGCCGGGACAGCCATAGCAATCAGCCCCAGCATTTT.

In DNA, the CDR3 is TGTGCCAGCAGCGTAGGTGTAGGGGGTGAGTCTGCTTTCTTT. It is translated as CASSVGVGGESAFF. The rearrangement links TRBV9 to TRBJ1-1, with D possibly TRBD1 on 6 matching bases. The CDR3 runs 14 residues. Germline V CDR1 and CDR2: SGDLS, YYNGEE. V dropped 0 bases and J dropped 11 bases, with 17 bases sitting between them. Full variable domain (rest looked up from reference TRBV9 and TRBJ1-1): DSGVTQTPKHLITATGQRVTLRCSPRSGDLSVYWYQQSLDQGLQFLIQYYNGEERAKGNILERFSAQQFPDLHSELNLSSLELGDSALYFCASSVGVGGESAFFGQGTRLTVV.

A word on this clonotype: This may come from a read error, since a much larger clone is one base off. The chain links TRBV6-5 to TRBJ2-3, with a possible D match to TRBD2 (5 bases). Per the germline V gene, CDR1 is MNHEY and CDR2 is SVGAGI. The CDR3 is 13 residues long. This chain's CDR3 is CASSFSSTYTQYF. The DNA for the CDR3 is TGTGCCAGCAGTTTTTCTAGCACATATACGCAGTATTTT.

The DNA for the CDR3 is TGTGCCAGCAGTTGGGGACAGGATAATGAAGCTTTCTTT. Translated, it gives CASSWGQDNEAFF. V gene TRBV6-2 or TRBV6-3 combines with J gene TRBJ1-1; 8 bases fit TRBD1. V was pared by 4 bases and J by 7 bases, with 5 bases of the junction left unmatched. This CDR3 is 13 amino acids long. Germline V gives CDR1 MNHEY, CDR2 SVGEGT.

The rearrangement uses TRBV6-1 and TRBJ1-2; D unresolved. Germline CDR1 MNHNS, CDR2 SASEGT. The CDR3 consists of 12 residues. V was pared by 3 bases and J by 3 bases, with 5 bases between. The CDR3 region has the DNA TGTGCCAGCAGTGATGTCCACTATGGCTACACCTTC. Its translation: CASSDVHYGYTF.

The sample holds many counts of this clonotype. The chain joins TRBV5-6 to TRBJ2-6, with 7 bases lining up with TRBD1. Trimming removed 5 bases from V and 2 bases from J; junction bases left unmatched: 1. This CDR3 is 14 amino acids long. The germline V gene has CDR1 SGHDT and CDR2 YYEEEE. The CDR3 loop reads CASRDRAGANVLTF. Here the CDR3 DNA reads TGTGCCAGCAGAGACAGGGCTGGGGCCAACGTCCTGACTTTC.

This clonotype was detected many times. The rearrangement joins TRBV4-2 to TRBJ1-2; 9 nucleotides match TRBD1. The J segment lost 3 bases and the V segment lost 2 bases, leaving 7 bases of the junction unmatched. The germline V gene has CDR1 LGHNA and CDR2 YNFKEQ. The CDR3 covers 16 residues. DNA for the CDR3: TGTGCCAGCAGCCAACCGCCGGGACAGGGCCACTATGGCTACACCTTC. Translation: CASSQPPGQGHYGYTF.

There are many counts of this clonotype. The rearrangement uses TRBV20-1 and TRBJ1-2; perhaps TRBD1 as D (5 bases). The CDR3 runs to 14 residues. The V end lost 0 bases, the J end lost 8 bases, and 16 bases lay between the germline ends. CDR1 and CDR2 (germline): DFQATT, SNEGSKA (reference sequence). The CDR3 is CSARDGTVYAGYTF. The CDR3, as DNA: TGCAGTGCTAGAGACGGGACGGTTTATGCGGGCTACACCTTC.

The rearrangement links TRBV6-1 to TRBJ2-5, with 11 positions matching TRBD2. The germline CDR1 and CDR2 sequences are MNHNS and SASEGT. V was clipped by 0 bases and J by 3 bases; unmatched bases: 9. This CDR3 is built from 18 residues. CDR3 residues: CASSEAMGGLADKETQYF. The CDR3 DNA sequence: TGTGCCAGCAGTGAAGCTATGGGGGGACTAGCGGACAAAGAGACCCAGTACTTC.

This clonotype showed up many times. The chain recombines TRBV6-5 with TRBJ2-7; possibly TRBD2 for D (5 bases). The V gene's germline CDR1 is MNHEY and CDR2 SVGAGI. CDR3 length: 15 amino acids. With 4 bases removed from V and 0 bases from J, the gap between germline ends came to 13 bases. The CDR3 DNA sequence: TGTGCCAGCAGTTGGAGCGGACTCAGCTCCTACGAGCAGTACTTC. Translation: CASSWSGLSSYEQYF.

This clonotype was picked up many times. This sequence joins TRBV6-6 and TRBJ2-7, with D perhaps matching TRBD1 or TRBD2 (6 bases each). Germline CDR1 MNHNY, CDR2 SVGAGI (reference sequence). The CDR3 extends over 13 amino acids. The germline V and J ends were trimmed by 4 bases and 6 bases, with 13 bases remaining between them. DNA of the CDR3: TGTGCCAGCAGTTGGGCGGGACAATCCGAGCAGTACTTC. It specifies CASSWAGQSEQYF.

Only a few counts were recorded for this clonotype. The chain recombines TRBV6-6 with TRBJ1-5; D is undetermined. The CDR3 is made up of 14 amino acids. Per germline, CDR1 MNHNY and CDR2 SVGAGI (reference sequence). The V gene lost 5 bases and the J gene lost 0 bases, with 8 bases spanning the gap. Written as DNA, the CDR3 is TGTGCCAGCAGTATAGTGGATAGCAATCAGCCCCAGCATTTT. Amino acid sequence: CASSIVDSNQPQHF.

This clonotype was observed a handful of times. V is TRBV7-2 and J is TRBJ1-1; weak D call: TRBD1 (5 bases). The CDR3 is made up of 16 amino acids. CDR1 and CDR2 (germline): SGHTA, FQGNSA. With 4 bases removed from V and 0 bases from J, the gap between germline ends came to 15 bases. CDR3 nucleotides: TGTGCCAGCAGCTCCGTCGGGACGGCCCTGAACACTGAAGCTTTCTTT. Translating it yields CASSSVGTALNTEAFF.

This chain joins TRBV5-1 and TRBJ1-1; 12 bases agree with TRBD1. The CDR3 covers 16 residues. Trimming cost V 4 bases and J 4 bases; bases outside gene matches: 8. CDR1 and CDR2 from the germline V gene are SGHRS and YFSETQ. CDR3 amino acids: CASSAGQGAWGTEAFF. The DNA for the CDR3 is TGCGCCAGCAGCGCGGGACAGGGGGCTTGGGGCACTGAAGCTTTCTTT.